Listed here are 29 T cell receptor beta chains from one sample, sequenced in a study of T cell repertoires in cytomegalovirus infection (dated by TCRdb to the late 2010s). The instrument was an Illumina HiSeq 1500. Starting from the raw public reads, TCRdb applied fastp trimming at Q25, assembled clones with MiXCR and retained in-frame beta chains. Each entry is one CDR3 protein sequence, shown with its most common DNA and genes. The sample contains around 310,000 distinct CDR3 sequences, 17% of them found a single time. Around 12% of the sample is held by the ten biggest clonotypes. The material sequenced was PBMCs. The receptors derive from a human donor in good health (CMV status not recorded). Some clones in this sample may be carry-over from other donors' samples.

This clonotype was observed a handful of times. V is TRBV12-3 or TRBV12-4 and J is TRBJ1-4, with D maybe TRBD1 (6 bases). V shed 4 bases and J shed 8 bases, with 11 bases lying between them. This CDR3 comprises 13 residues. The chain's CDR3 is CASSWQGREKLFF. CDR3 DNA sequence: TGTGCCAGCAGTTGGCAGGGGAGGGAAAAACTGTTTTTT.

CDR3 DNA sequence: TGTGCCAGCAGAGGGGGTAGCCTCTCCTACGAGCAGTACTTC. Residues: CASRGGSLSYEQYF. The J gene is TRBJ2-7, the V gene TRBV27, with a tentative D call TRBD1 (6 bases). CDR1 and CDR2 (germline): MNHEY, SMNVEV (reference sequence). The length of the CDR3 is 14 residues. V was trimmed by 6 bases and J by 0 bases, leaving 12 bases between them.

This clonotype appeared many times. The chain carries TRBV7-8 and TRBJ2-5; 10 bases are shared with TRBD2. This CDR3 contains 16 residues. The V gene's germline CDR1 is SGHVS and CDR2 FQNEAQ. V was pared by 2 bases and J by 1 base, with 4 bases of the junction left unmatched. The CDR3 region has the DNA TGTGCCAGCAGCTTACCAGCGGGGGGGACCCAAGAGACCCAGTACTTC. Translated, it gives CASSLPAGGTQETQYF.

This clonotype was counted at least ten times. This chain connects TRBV6-6 to TRBJ2-3; weak D call: TRBD1 (6 bases). This CDR3 is 16 amino acids long. The ends were cut back, 5 bases at V and 5 bases at J, with 20 bases in the middle. The germline gives CDR1 MNHNY, CDR2 SVGAGI (reference sequence). CDR3 sequence: CASSTLRDNLGDTQYF. Here the CDR3 DNA reads TGTGCCAGCAGTACTCTCCGGGACAACTTGGGAGATACGCAGTATTTT.

This clonotype was counted ten times or more. The chain uses TRBV7-2 and TRBJ1-1; no clear D. This CDR3 has 16 amino acids. Trimming took off 1 base at V and 5 bases at J, with 17 bases between the two ends. Germline CDR1 and CDR2: SGHTA and FQGNSA. The CDR3 spells CASSLDGSARLTEAFF. CDR3 coding DNA: TGTGCCAGCAGCTTAGATGGGTCGGCCCGGCTGACTGAAGCTTTCTTT.

This clonotype came up many times. The V and J genes are TRBV7-9 and TRBJ2-5, with D hard to call. From germline, CDR1 is SEHNR and CDR2 FQNEAQ (reference sequence). Trimming took off 2 bases at V and 1 base at J, with 11 bases between the two ends. CDR3 length: 15 amino acids. The chain's CDR3 is CASSLFGDTQETQYF. As DNA, the CDR3 is TGTGCCAGCAGCTTATTCGGCGATACCCAAGAGACCCAGTACTTC.

The chain uses TRBV27 and TRBJ2-7; tentatively, D is TRBD2 (6 bases). The V gene lost 4 bases and the J gene lost 2 bases, with 15 bases spanning the gap. Germline loops: CDR1 MNHEY, CDR2 SMNVEV (reference sequence). The CDR3 length is 15 residues. DNA of the CDR3: TGTGCCAGCAGTTACAGCAGGACTAAGGCCTACGAGCAGTACTTC. Amino acids: CASSYSRTKAYEQYF.

The V and J genes are TRBV7-9 and TRBJ2-7; TRBD2 agrees at 8 bases. Germline V gene sequence: CDR1 SEHNR, CDR2 FQNEAQ (reference sequence). V gave up 5 bases and J gave up 4 bases; unmatched junction bases: 13. The CDR3 covers 16 residues. CDR3 amino acids: CASSPEGSGEPYEQYF. CDR3 in DNA: TGTGCCAGCAGCCCTGAGGGTAGCGGGGAGCCATACGAGCAGTACTTC.

This chain uses TRBV28 with TRBJ1-1; weak D call: TRBD1 (6 bases). Trimming shortened V by 4 bases and J by 8 bases, and 20 bases separated the two germline ends. The CDR3 is 15 amino acids. The germline CDR1 and CDR2 sequences are MDHEN and SYDVKM. The DNA for the CDR3 is TGTGCCAGCAGTTCACTGGACAGCTCCGGTGAAGAAGCTTTCTTT. Translated: CASSSLDSSGEEAFF.

The J gene is TRBJ2-6, the V gene TRBV20-1, with D perhaps being TRBD1 or TRBD2 (6 bases each). Trimming stripped 2 bases from V and 4 bases from J, with 18 bases between. Germline V gene lookup returns CDR1 DFQATT and CDR2 SNEGSKA (reference sequence). This CDR3 spans 17 amino acids. The CDR3 sequence: CSARQGGGSGGANVLTF. The CDR3 DNA sequence: TGCAGTGCTAGACAAGGAGGGGGGTCGGGGGGGGCCAACGTCCTGACTTTC.

The chain employs TRBV4-2 and TRBJ2-7, with 8 nucleotides matching TRBD2. CDR1 and CDR2 (germline): LGHNA, YNFKEQ. With 8 bases clipped from V and 0 bases from J, the junction kept 9 bases outside the gene matches. There are 15 residues in the CDR3. The CDR3 DNA reads as TGTGCCAGCGGCGGGGGGCAGGGGAGCTCCTACGAGCAGTACTTC. It codes for CASGGGQGSSYEQYF.

This rearrangement joins TRBV6-1 to TRBJ2-7; D is possibly TRBD1 (5 bases). Germline V gives CDR1 MNHNS, CDR2 SASEGT. The CDR3 is 13 amino acids. V was pared by 8 bases and J by 2 bases, with 13 bases between. The CDR3 DNA reads as TGTGCCAGCGGGTCGGCAGGGCCCTACGAGCAGTACTTC. This gives the protein CASGSAGPYEQYF.

This clonotype showed up many times. The gene calls are TRBV12-3 or TRBV12-4 and TRBJ2-7; D uncertain. Trimming shortened V by 5 bases and J by 3 bases, and 8 bases separated the two germline ends. The CDR3 spans 12 residues. The CDR3 is CASSLQDYEQYF. The CDR3 DNA reads TGTGCCAGCAGTCTCCAGGACTACGAGCAGTACTTC.

This clonotype came up a few times. The chain joins TRBV6-2 or TRBV6-3 to TRBJ2-1; possible D gene TRBD1, 5 bases. The germline V gene encodes CDR1 MNHEY and CDR2 SVGEGT. The CDR3 runs 16 residues. V lost 1 base, J lost 7 bases, and 17 bases lay in between. The CDR3 nucleotides read TGTGCCAGCAGTTACTGGGGCGGAATAATTGGGAATGAGCAGTTCTTC. Its translation: CASSYWGGIIGNEQFF.

This clonotype was recorded at least ten times. V and J are TRBV7-2 and TRBJ2-5; weak D call: TRBD2 (6 bases). CDR3 length: 14 residues. Looked up from germline, CDR1 is SGHTA and CDR2 is FQGNSA. Trimming removed 3 bases from V and 5 bases from J, with 13 bases in between. The CDR3 loop reads CASSLDGGRETQYF. The CDR3 DNA reads as TGTGCCAGCAGCTTGGACGGGGGTAGGGAGACCCAGTACTTC. Full variable domain (rest looked up from reference TRBV7-2 and TRBJ2-5): GAGVSQSPSNKVTEKGKDVELRCDPISGHTALYWYRQSLGQGLEFLIYFQGNSAPDKSGLPSDRFSAERTGGSVSTLTIQRTQQEDSAVYLCASSLDGGRETQYFGPGTRLLVL.

In this sample, this clonotype turned up a few times. J is TRBJ1-2 and V is TRBV12-3 or TRBV12-4; D gene uncertain. The CDR3 totals 15 residues. The ends were cut back, 2 bases at V and 2 bases at J, with 12 bases in the middle. The CDR3 sequence is CASSLFRGFNYGYTF. In DNA, the CDR3 is TGTGCCAGCAGTTTATTTCGGGGATTCAACTATGGCTACACCTTC.

This clonotype occurred many times. The rearrangement uses TRBV10-3 and TRBJ1-5; 9 bases match TRBD1. This CDR3 is 17 amino acids long. V lost 0 bases, J lost 1 base, and 4 bases stayed unmatched. Germline V gene sequence: CDR1 ENHRY, CDR2 SYGVKD. CDR3 nucleotides: TGTGCCATCAGTGAGTCTAACGGGACAGGGAGCAATCAGCCCCAGCATTTT. Its translation is CAISESNGTGSNQPQHF.

In its sample, this clonotype was seen many times. The genes are TRBV7-2 and TRBJ1-2; D ambiguous. CDR1 SGHTA and CDR2 FQGNSA come from the germline V gene. Deletions cut 1 base from V and 4 bases from J, with 13 bases between. The CDR3 has 15 amino acids. Written as DNA, the CDR3 is TGTGCCAGCAGCTTAGTGGTTGAGGGTCCCTATGGCTACACCTTC. Amino acids: CASSLVVEGPYGYTF.

This chain links TRBV24-1 with TRBJ2-3; D not certain. Trimming removed 9 bases from V and 3 bases from J, with 9 bases in between. The CDR3 extends over 12 amino acids. Per germline, CDR1 KGHDR and CDR2 SFDVKD. DNA of the CDR3: TGTGCCACCTCGGGCAATACAGATACGCAGTATTTT. This sequence encodes CATSGNTDTQYF.

This CDR3 reads CASSKLRGISYEQYF. The CDR3 bases are TGTGCCAGCAGTAAACTCCGGGGGATCTCCTACGAGCAGTACTTC. The J gene is TRBJ2-7, the V gene TRBV6-6; D is perhaps TRBD2 (6 bases). Germline-derived CDR1 and CDR2 are MNHNY and SVGAGI (reference sequence). Trimming removed 5 bases at V and 0 bases at J, with 14 bases between. The CDR3 totals 15 residues.

This clonotype occurred a few times. This chain links TRBV6-2 or TRBV6-3 with TRBJ1-6; D call uncertain. Deletions cut 4 bases from V and 4 bases from J, with 23 bases between. Germline CDR1 and CDR2: MNHEY and SVGEGT. The CDR3 runs to 19 residues. The DNA of the CDR3 is TGTGCCAGCAGTTCTCCCAGATCCGAAGTTACAGCTTATAATTCACCCCTCCACTTT. This encodes CASSSPRSEVTAYNSPLHF.

This clonotype was seen once. This chain joins TRBV28 and TRBJ2-5, with D unresolved. CDR3 length equals 13 residues. CDR1 MDHEN and CDR2 SYDVKM come from the germline V gene. V was pared by 6 bases and J by 5 bases, with 13 bases between. CDR3 DNA sequence: TGTGCCAGCAGACACAACCCAGAGGAGACCCAGTACTTC. Translated, it gives CASRHNPEETQYF.

This clonotype appeared many times. The CDR3 DNA reads TGTGCCAGCAGCTCCAGACAGGGGACTCCCTACGAGCAGTACTTC. Its protein is CASSSRQGTPYEQYF. V gene TRBV11-2 combines with J gene TRBJ2-7, with TRBD1 matching over 8 bases. J was trimmed by 2 bases and V by 4 bases; bases with no gene match: 7. The CDR3 is made up of 15 amino acids. CDR1 and CDR2 (germline): SGHAT, FQNNGV. Together with reference TRBV11-2 and TRBJ2-7, the CDR3 gives the full variable domain: EAGVAQSPRYKIIEKRQSVAFWCNPISGHATLYWYQQILGQGPKLLIQFQNNGVVDDSQLPKDRFSAERLKGVDSTLKIQPAKLEDSAVYLCASSSRQGTPYEQYFGPGTRLTVT.

This clonotype was seen many times. The chain joins TRBV6-1 to TRBJ1-2; D is undetermined. The germline V gene encodes CDR1 MNHNS and CDR2 SASEGT. The CDR3 loop spans 13 amino acids. Trimming stripped 6 bases from V and 3 bases from J, with 11 bases between. The CDR3 nucleotides are TGTGCCAGCAGCGGAGGCAGCTACTATGGCTACACCTTC. It is translated as CASSGGSYYGYTF.

This clonotype was found many times. The chain is built from TRBV7-2 and TRBJ2-1; TRBD2 matches 8 bases. V dropped 1 base and J dropped 7; count of bases not matched to a gene: 6. CDR3 length: 15 amino acids. From germline, CDR1 is SGHTA and CDR2 FQGNSA. Here the CDR3 reads CASSLEAGAFNEQFF. The DNA of the CDR3 is TGTGCCAGCAGCTTAGAAGCGGGGGCTTTTAATGAGCAGTTCTTC.

The V gene is TRBV12-3 or TRBV12-4, the J gene TRBJ2-2, with a tentative D call TRBD2 (6 bases). The CDR3 extends over 20 amino acids. Trimming took off 7 bases at V and 2 bases at J, with 29 bases between the two ends. CDR3 bases: TGTGCCAGCATTTTCCTCCCCGCCGTGACTAGAGATTTTAACACCGGGGAGCTGTTTTTT. Residues: CASIFLPAVTRDFNTGELFF.

V and J are TRBV7-6 and TRBJ2-5; TRBD1 agrees at 9 bases. CDR3 length equals 14 residues. CDR1 is SGHVS and CDR2 is FNYEAQ in the germline V gene. Trimming removed 6 bases from V and 5 bases from J; junction bases left unmatched: 7. CDR3 amino acids: CASRTTGGWETQYF. In DNA form, the CDR3 reads TGTGCCAGCAGGACTACAGGGGGCTGGGAGACCCAGTACTTC.

This clonotype was observed at least ten times. The chain carries TRBV28 and TRBJ2-2; either TRBD1 or TRBD2 may supply D (6 bases each). From germline, CDR1 is MDHEN and CDR2 SYDVKM. Trimming shortened V by 7 bases and J by 3 bases, and 15 bases separated the two germline ends. The CDR3 extends over 15 amino acids. CDR3: CASNLMEGDTGELFF. The CDR3 DNA reads as TGTGCCAGCAACCTAATGGAGGGGGACACCGGGGAGCTGTTTTTT.

This clonotype was found many times. This chain connects TRBV7-9 to TRBJ2-2, with 9 bases that match TRBD1. Germline lookup yields CDR1 SEHNR and CDR2 FQNEAQ (reference sequence). The V gene end was trimmed by 4 bases and the J gene end by 5 bases; junction bases not matched to a gene: 8. The CDR3 has 16 amino acids. CDR3 sequence reads: CASSSTGTGPTGELFF. The CDR3 bases are TGTGCCAGCAGCTCTACCGGGACAGGGCCTACCGGGGAGCTGTTTTTT. Complete variable domain (other parts from reference TRBV7-9 and TRBJ2-2): DTGVSQNPRHKITKRGQNVTFRCDPISEHNRLYWYRQTLGQGPEFLTYFQNEAQLEKSRLLSDRFSAERPKGSFSTLEIQRTEQGDSAMYLCASSSTGTGPTGELFFGEGSRLTVL.